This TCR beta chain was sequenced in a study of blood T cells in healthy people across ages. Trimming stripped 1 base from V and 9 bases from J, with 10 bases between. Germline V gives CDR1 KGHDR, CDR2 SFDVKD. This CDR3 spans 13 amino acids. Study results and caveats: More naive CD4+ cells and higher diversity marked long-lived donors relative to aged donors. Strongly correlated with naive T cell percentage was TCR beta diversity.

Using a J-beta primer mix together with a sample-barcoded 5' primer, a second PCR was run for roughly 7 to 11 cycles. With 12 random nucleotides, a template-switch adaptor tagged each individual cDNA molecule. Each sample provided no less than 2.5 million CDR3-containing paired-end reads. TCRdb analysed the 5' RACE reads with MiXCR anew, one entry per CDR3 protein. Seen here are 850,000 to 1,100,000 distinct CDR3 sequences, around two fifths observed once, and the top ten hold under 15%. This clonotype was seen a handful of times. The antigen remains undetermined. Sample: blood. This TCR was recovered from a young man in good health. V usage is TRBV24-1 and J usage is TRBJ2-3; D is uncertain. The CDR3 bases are TGTGCCACCAGTGATTTTGGGGAAAGAACGCAGTATTTT. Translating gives CATSDFGERTQYF.